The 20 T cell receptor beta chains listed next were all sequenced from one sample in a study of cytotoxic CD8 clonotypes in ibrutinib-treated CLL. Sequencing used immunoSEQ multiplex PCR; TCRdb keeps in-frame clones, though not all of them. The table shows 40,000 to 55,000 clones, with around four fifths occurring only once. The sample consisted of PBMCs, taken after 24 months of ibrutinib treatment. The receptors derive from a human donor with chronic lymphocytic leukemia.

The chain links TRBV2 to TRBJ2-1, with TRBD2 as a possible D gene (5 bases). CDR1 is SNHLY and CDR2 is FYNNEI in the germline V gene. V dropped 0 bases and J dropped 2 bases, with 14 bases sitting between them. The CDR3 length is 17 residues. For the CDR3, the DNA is TGTGCCAGCAGTGAAGCGCGGGCCGGGTATACCTACAATGAGCAGTTCTTC. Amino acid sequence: CASSEARAGYTYNEQFF.

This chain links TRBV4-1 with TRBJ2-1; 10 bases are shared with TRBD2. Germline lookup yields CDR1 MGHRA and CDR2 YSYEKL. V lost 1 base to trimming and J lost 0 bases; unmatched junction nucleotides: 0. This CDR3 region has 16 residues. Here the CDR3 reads CASSQASGSSYNEQFF. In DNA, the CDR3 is TGCGCCAGCAGCCAAGCTAGCGGGAGCTCCTACAATGAGCAGTTCTTC.

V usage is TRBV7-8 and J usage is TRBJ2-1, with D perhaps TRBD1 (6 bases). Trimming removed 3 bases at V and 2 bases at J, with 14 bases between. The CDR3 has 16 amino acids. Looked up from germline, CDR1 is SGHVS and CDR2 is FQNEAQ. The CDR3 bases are TGTGCCAGCAGCTTTGGGTCCGGGACAACCTACAATGAGCAGTTCTTC. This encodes CASSFGSGTTYNEQFF.

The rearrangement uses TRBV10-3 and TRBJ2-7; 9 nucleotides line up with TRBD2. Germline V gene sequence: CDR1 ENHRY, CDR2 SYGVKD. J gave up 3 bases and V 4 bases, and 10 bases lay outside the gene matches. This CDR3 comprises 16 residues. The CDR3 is CAISGRGSGGYYEQYF. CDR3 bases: TGTGCCATCAGTGGACGTGGTAGCGGGGGTTACTACGAGCAGTACTTC.

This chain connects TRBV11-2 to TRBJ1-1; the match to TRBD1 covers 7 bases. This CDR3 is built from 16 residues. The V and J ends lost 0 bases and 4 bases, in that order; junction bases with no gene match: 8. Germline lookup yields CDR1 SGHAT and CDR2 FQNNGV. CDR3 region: CASSLDQGDRSTEAFF. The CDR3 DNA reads TGTGCCAGCAGCTTAGACCAGGGGGACCGGAGCACTGAAGCTTTCTTT.

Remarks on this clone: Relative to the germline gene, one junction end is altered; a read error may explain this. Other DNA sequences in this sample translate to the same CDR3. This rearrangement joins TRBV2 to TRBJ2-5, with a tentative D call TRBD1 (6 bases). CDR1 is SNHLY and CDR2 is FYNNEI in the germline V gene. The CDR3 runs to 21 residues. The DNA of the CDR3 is TGTGCCAGCAGCTGGCCAGACTTCGATTCGGGCTTTCTGGACAGTCAAGAGACTCAGTACTTC. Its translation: CASSWPDFDSGFLDSQETQYF.

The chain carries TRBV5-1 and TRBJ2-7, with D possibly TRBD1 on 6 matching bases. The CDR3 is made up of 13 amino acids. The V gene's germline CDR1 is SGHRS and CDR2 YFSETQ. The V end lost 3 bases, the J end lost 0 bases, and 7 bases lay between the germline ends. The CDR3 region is CASSWTASYEQYF. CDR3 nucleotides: TGCGCCAGCAGCTGGACAGCCTCCTACGAGCAGTACTTC.

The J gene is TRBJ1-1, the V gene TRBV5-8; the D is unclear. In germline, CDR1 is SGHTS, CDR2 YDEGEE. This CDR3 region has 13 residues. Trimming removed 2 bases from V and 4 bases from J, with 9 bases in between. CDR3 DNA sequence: TGTGCCAGCAGCTTCTCCAGGCTCACTGAAGCTTTCTTT. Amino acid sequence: CASSFSRLTEAFF.

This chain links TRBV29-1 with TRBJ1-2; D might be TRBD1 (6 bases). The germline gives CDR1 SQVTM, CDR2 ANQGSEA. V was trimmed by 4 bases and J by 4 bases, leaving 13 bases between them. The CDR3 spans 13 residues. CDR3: CSVVQGQGYGYTF. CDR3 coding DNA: TGCAGCGTTGTACAGGGCCAAGGCTATGGCTACACCTTC.

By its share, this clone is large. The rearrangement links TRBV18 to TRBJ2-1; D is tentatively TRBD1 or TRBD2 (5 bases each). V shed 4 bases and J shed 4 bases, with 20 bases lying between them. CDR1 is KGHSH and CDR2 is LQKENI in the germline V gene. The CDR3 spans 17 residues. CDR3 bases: TGTGCCAGCTCACTCACGGGAAGGGGTTATAGGTACAATGAGCAGTTCTTC. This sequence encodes CASSLTGRGYRYNEQFF.

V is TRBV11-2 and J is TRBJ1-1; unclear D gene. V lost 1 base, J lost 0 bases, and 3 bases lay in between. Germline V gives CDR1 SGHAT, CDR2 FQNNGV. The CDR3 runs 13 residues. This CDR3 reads CASSLGLNTEAFF. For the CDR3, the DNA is TGTGCCAGCAGCTTAGGACTGAACACTGAAGCTTTCTTT.

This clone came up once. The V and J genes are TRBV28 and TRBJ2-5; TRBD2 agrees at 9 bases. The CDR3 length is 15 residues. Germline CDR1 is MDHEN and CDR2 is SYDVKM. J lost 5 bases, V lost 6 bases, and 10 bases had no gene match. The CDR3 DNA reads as TGTGCCAGCAGGAACGCGGGAGGGCCGGGGGAGACCCAGTACTTC. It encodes CASRNAGGPGETQYF.

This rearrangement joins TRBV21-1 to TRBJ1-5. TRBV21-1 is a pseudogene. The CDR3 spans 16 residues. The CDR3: CASSSVSFGGGQPQHF. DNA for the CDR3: TGTGCCAGCAGCTCCGTCTCGTTCGGGGGCGGACAGCCCCAGCATTTT.

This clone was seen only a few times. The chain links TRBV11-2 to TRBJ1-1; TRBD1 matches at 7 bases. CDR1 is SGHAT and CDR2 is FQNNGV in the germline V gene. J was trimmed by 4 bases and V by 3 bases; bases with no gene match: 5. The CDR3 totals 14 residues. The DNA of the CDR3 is TGTGCCAGCAGCTTGGACAGGCTGGGCACTGAAGCTTTCTTT. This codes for CASSLDRLGTEAFF.

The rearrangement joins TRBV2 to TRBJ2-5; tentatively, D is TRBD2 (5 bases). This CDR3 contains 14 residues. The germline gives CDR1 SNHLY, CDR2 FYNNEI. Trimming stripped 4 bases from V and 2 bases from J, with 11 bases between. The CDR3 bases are TGTGCCAGCAGTGGGCAACTAGTGCAAGAGACCCAGTACTTC. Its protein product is CASSGQLVQETQYF. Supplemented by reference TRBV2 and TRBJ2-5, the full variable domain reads EPEVTQTPSHQVTQMGQEVILRCVPISNHLYFYWYRQILGQKVEFLVSFYNNEISEKSEIFDDQFSVERPDGSNFTLKIRSTKLEDSAMYFCASSGQLVQETQYFGPGTRLLVL.

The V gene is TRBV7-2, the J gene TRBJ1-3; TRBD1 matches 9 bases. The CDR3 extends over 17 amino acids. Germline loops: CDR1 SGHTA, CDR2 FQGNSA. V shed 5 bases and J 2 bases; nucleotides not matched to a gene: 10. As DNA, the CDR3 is TGTGCCAGCAGCCCACTGCCGGGACAGGGAACTGGAAACACCATATATTTT. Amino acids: CASSPLPGQGTGNTIYF.

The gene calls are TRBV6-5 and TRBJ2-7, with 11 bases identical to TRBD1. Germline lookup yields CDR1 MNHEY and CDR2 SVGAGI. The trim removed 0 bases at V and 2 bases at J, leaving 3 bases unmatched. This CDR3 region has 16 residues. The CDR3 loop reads CASSYSGQGAPYEQYF. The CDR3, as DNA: TGTGCCAGCAGTTACTCCGGACAGGGGGCTCCCTACGAGCAGTACTTC.

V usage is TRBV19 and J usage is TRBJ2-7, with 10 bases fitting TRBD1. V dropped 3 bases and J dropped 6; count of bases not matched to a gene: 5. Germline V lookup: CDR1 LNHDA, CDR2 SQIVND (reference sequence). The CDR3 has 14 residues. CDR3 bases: TGTGCCAGTAGTATTAGAGGGACAGGGGCCGAGCAGTACTTC. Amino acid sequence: CASSIRGTGAEQYF.

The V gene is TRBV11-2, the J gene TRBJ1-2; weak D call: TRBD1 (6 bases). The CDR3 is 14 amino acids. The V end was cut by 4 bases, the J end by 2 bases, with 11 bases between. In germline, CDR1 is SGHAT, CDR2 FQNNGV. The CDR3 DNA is TGTGCCAGCAGCTCAAACAGGGCAAACTATGGCTACACCTTC. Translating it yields CASSSNRANYGYTF.

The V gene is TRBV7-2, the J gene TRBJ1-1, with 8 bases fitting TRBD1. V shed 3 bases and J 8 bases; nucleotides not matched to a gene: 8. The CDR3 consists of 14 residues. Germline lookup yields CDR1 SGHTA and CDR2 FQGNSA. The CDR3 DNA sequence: TGTGCCAGCAGCTTTGACAGGGGCTCAGGGGAAGCTTTCTTT. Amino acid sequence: CASSFDRGSGEAFF.